The text below deals with one T cell receptor beta chain. The sample comes from a study of blood T cell repertoires in COVID-19. Overall study context: Sites across the United States, Italy and Spain contributed samples from acute and convalescent COVID-19.

The CDR3 sequence is 13 residues long. Trimming took 7 bases from V and 6 from J, leaving 16 bases between them. Germline assignment: CDR1 MNHEY and CDR2 SVGAGI. Sequencing used immunoSEQ multiplex PCR; TCRdb keeps in-frame clones, though not all of them. The sample lists 120,000 or so clones; over 80% were seen once. The receptor's source is a woman aged 25 to 39 who had recovered from COVID-19. The sample comprised PBMCs or T cells enriched from blood (not recorded which). The chain has TRBV6-5 and TRBJ2-7; D may be TRBD2 (6 bases). DNA for the CDR3: TGTGCCAGCACTCCAAGACTAGAGCGCGAGCAGTACTTC. As protein: CASTPRLEREQYF.